This T cell receptor beta chain was identified during a study of Graves' ophthalmopathy and Graves' hyperthyroidism. Across the whole study: The authors collected peripheral blood at initial diagnosis, before any treatment. Study observations and caveats: Classification of ophthalmopathy versus stable hyperthyroidism by a 13-signature model yielded around 88% sensitivity and 65% to 83% specificity. The model reached roughly 70% sensitivity and approximately 72% specificity for predicting ophthalmopathy progression.

Of note for this clonotype: What it recognizes is unknown.

From RNA, the CDR3 regions of TCR beta chains were amplified and sequenced. Second-round multiplex PCR came after a first-round RT-PCR that employed HTBI primers. From the multiplex PCR reads, TCRdb called clonotypes with MiXCR, one entry per CDR3 protein. In the table there are about 420,000 distinct CDR3 sequences, roughly 20% of which are singletons. The source of this sequence is a woman under 30 with stable Graves' hyperthyroidism. Source material: peripheral blood.

CDR3 region: CASSDSGRNQPQHF. The CDR3 DNA is TGCGCCAGCAGTGACTCGGGGCGCAATCAGCCCCAGCATTTT. The rearrangement uses TRBV4-1 and TRBJ1-5; maybe TRBD1 (5 bases). This CDR3 has 14 residues. Trimming pared 6 bases from V and 2 bases from J, leaving 11 bases between. Germline CDR1 and CDR2: MGHRA and YSYEKL.